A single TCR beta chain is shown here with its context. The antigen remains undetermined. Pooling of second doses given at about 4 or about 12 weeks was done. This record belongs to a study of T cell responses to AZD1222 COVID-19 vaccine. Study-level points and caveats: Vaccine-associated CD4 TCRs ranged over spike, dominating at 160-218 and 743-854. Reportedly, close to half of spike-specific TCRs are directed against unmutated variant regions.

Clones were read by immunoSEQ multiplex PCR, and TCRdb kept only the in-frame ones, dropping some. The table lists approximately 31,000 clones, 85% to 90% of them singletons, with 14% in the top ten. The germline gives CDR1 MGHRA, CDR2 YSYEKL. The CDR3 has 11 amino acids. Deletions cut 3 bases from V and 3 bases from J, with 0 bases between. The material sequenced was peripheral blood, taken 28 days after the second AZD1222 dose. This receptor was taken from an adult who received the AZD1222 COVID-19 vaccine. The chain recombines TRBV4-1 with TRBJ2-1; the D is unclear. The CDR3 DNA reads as TGCGCCAGCAGCCACTACAATGAGCAGTTCTTC. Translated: CASSHYNEQFF.